Following are 29 T cell receptor beta chains from one sample sequenced in a study of cytomegalovirus exposure and HLA in healthy donors. Use of 60 Vbeta and 13 Jbeta primers characterized the PCR. Repertoires were generated with immunoSEQ multiplex PCR, while TCRdb's copy carries only in-frame clones and drops some. The sample contains a few hundred thousand clones, approximately 90% of which appear only once. The sample consisted of PBMCs. The receptors were gathered from a woman between 18 and 29 years old in good health and CMV-seronegative.

This chain uses TRBV6-4 with TRBJ2-2, with 11 positions matching TRBD2. The germline gives CDR1 MRHNA, CDR2 SNTAGT. The CDR3 covers 19 residues. The CDR3 DNA reads as TGTGCGAAGATCTTTACTAGCGGGAGCTCGGTAAATAGAACCGGGGAGCTGTTTTTT. Protein: CAKIFTSGSSVNRTGELFF.

This clone was detected only once. This rearrangement joins TRBV18 to TRBJ1-1, with D uncertain. Trimming pared 2 bases from V and 1 base from J, leaving 8 bases between. The V gene's germline CDR1 is KGHSH and CDR2 LQKENI. This CDR3 has 14 residues. CDR3 DNA: TGTGCCAGCTCACCAAGAGAAGAGAACACTGAAGCTTTCTTT. Amino acid sequence: CASSPREENTEAFF.

The chain combines TRBV2 with TRBJ2-7, with 10 bases lining up with TRBD2. V trimming: 8 bases; J trimming: 5 bases; junction bases outside the gene matches: 12. The length of the CDR3 is 15 residues. Germline assignment: CDR1 SNHLY and CDR2 FYNNEI. DNA for the CDR3: TGTGCCAGCGGTCCACTACTCGGGACTAGCGACGAGCAGTACTTC. As protein: CASGPLLGTSDEQYF.

The chain combines TRBV5-1 with TRBJ1-1; D is ambiguous. The germline CDR1 and CDR2 sequences are SGHRS and YFSETQ. This CDR3 is 11 amino acids long. Trimming left V 1 base short and J 11 bases short, with 9 bases between. The CDR3 nucleotides read TGCGCCAGCAGCTTGCGGGGTTCGGCTTTCTTT. It specifies CASSLRGSAFF. Together with reference TRBV5-1 and TRBJ1-1, the CDR3 gives the full variable domain: KAGVTQTPRYLIKTRGQQVTLSCSPISGHRSVSWYQQTPGQGLQFLFEYFSETQRNKGNFPGRFSGRQFSNSRSEMNVSTLELGDSALYLCASSLRGSAFFGQGTRLTVV.

The chain recombines TRBV25-1 with TRBJ1-6; D ambiguous. This CDR3 spans 16 amino acids. The germline V gene encodes CDR1 MGHDK and CDR2 SYGVNS. The V and J ends lost 0 bases and 10 bases respectively, with 16 bases between them. CDR3 nucleotides: TGTGCCAGCAGTGAATATCAGAAGGGAGGGTACTCACCCCTCCACTTT. As protein: CASSEYQKGGYSPLHF.

This clone was found once. V usage is TRBV15 and J usage is TRBJ1-3, with TRBD1 matching over 8 bases. CDR1 LNHNV and CDR2 YYDKDF come from the germline V gene (reference sequence). This CDR3 has 17 amino acids. V dropped 2 bases and J dropped 2; count of bases not matched to a gene: 8. CDR3 DNA sequence: TGTGCCACCAGCAGATTCCGGGACAGGTCAGCTGGAAACACCATATATTTT. It is translated as CATSRFRDRSAGNTIYF.

V is TRBV5-1 and J is TRBJ2-5; tentatively, D is TRBD2 (5 bases). With 4 bases removed from V and 4 bases from J, the gap between germline ends came to 11 bases. Germline assignment: CDR1 SGHRS and CDR2 YFSETQ. The CDR3 runs 13 residues. This CDR3 is CASSLGLGETQYF. The CDR3 nucleotides are TGCGCCAGCAGCCTTGGACTCGGAGAGACCCAGTACTTC.

The V call is TRBV6-1, the J call TRBJ2-1; D remains unclear. Germline assignment: CDR1 MNHNS and CDR2 SASEGT. This CDR3 has 15 residues. Trimming shortened V by 1 base and J by 3 bases, and 10 bases separated the two germline ends. Written as DNA, the CDR3 is TGTGCCAGCAGTGAAGACAGTCTCGTCTACAATGAGCAGTTCTTC. It specifies CASSEDSLVYNEQFF.

This clone was counted a single time. The genes are TRBV15 and TRBJ2-1, with 7 bases matching TRBD2. J was trimmed by 4 bases and V by 3 bases; bases with no gene match: 9. Looked up from germline, CDR1 is LNHNV and CDR2 is YYDKDF (reference sequence). CDR3 size: 16 residues. CDR3 in DNA: TGTGCCACCAGCAGCCCCGAGAGGGGAGGGTACAATGAGCAGTTCTTC. This encodes CATSSPERGGYNEQFF.

The rearrangement uses TRBV19 and TRBJ1-2, with 8 bases matching TRBD1. With V trimmed by 7 bases and J by 2 bases, 9 bases remained unmatched. Germline V gene data show CDR1 as LNHDA and CDR2 as SQIVND (reference sequence). The CDR3 is 15 amino acids. As DNA, the CDR3 is TGTGCCAGTATGTATGCAGGGGGCAAAAACTATGGCTACACCTTC. This translates into CASMYAGGKNYGYTF.

This clone was seen once. V gene TRBV5-1 combines with J gene TRBJ1-1; D is ambiguous. Germline CDR1 SGHRS, CDR2 YFSETQ. CDR3 size: 13 residues. The V end lost 3 bases, the J end lost 2 bases, and 8 bases lay between the germline ends. This CDR3 is CASSWRSNTEAFF. The CDR3 DNA follows: TGCGCCAGCAGCTGGAGGTCCAACACTGAAGCTTTCTTT.

The V call is TRBV2, the J call TRBJ1-1, with TRBD1 as a possible D gene (5 bases). Trimming took 5 bases from V and 4 from J, leaving 14 bases between them. The CDR3 runs to 14 residues. Per the germline V gene, CDR1 is SNHLY and CDR2 is FYNNEI. The CDR3 nucleotides read TGTGCCAGCAGTTGGACATACGGGAGCACTGAAGCTTTCTTT. Translation gives CASSWTYGSTEAFF.

The gene calls are TRBV7-9 and TRBJ2-7, with D perhaps TRBD2 (5 bases). The CDR3 loop spans 11 amino acids. Germline V lookup: CDR1 SEHNR, CDR2 FQNEAQ (reference sequence). V lost 5 bases and J lost 3, with 5 bases in between. The CDR3 bases are TGTGCCAGCAGCGGGAGCTACGAGCAGTACTTC. Amino acid sequence: CASSGSYEQYF.

The chain couples TRBV19 to TRBJ1-5; D is ambiguous. There are 13 residues in the CDR3. V dropped 5 bases and J dropped 0 bases, with 5 bases sitting between them. Germline values: CDR1 LNHDA, CDR2 SQIVND (reference sequence). The CDR3 reads CASSLSSNQPQHF. DNA for the CDR3: TGTGCCAGTAGTTTGAGTAGCAATCAGCCCCAGCATTTT.

This sequence joins TRBV10-3 and TRBJ2-2; D might be TRBD2 (6 bases). V dropped 6 bases and J dropped 4 bases, with 15 bases sitting between them. There are 15 residues in the CDR3. Looked up from germline, CDR1 is ENHRY and CDR2 is SYGVKD. CDR3 DNA: TGTGCCATCAGCCCGGGACTGTGGGGCACCGGGGAGCTGTTTTTT. Translated: CAISPGLWGTGELFF.

This chain connects TRBV5-4 to TRBJ2-3; TRBD2 matches 8 bases. In germline, CDR1 is SGHNT, CDR2 YYREEE (reference sequence). The J segment lost 6 bases and the V segment lost 0 bases, leaving 6 bases of the junction unmatched. The CDR3 is 15 amino acids. The CDR3 DNA follows: TGTGCCAGCAGCTTGGCCGGGGGGGGGCAGGATACGCAGTATTTT. Translation: CASSLAGGGQDTQYF.

Concerning this clone: The CDR3 does not end in the conserved phenylalanine or tryptophan, so this is likely a read error. The limits of the CDR3 on the DNA are not certain, so only TCRdb's listed CDR3 is given. The chain is built from TRBV6-5 and TRBJ1-2; TRBD1, as called in the table, went unchecked against the DNA. The germline V gene encodes CDR1 MNHEY and CDR2 SVGAGI. The length of the CDR3 is 13 amino acids, counting both ends. CDR3 region: CASSYSGTGPLIL.

V and J are TRBV5-6 and TRBJ1-4, with 8 bases identical to TRBD1. J lost 10 bases, V lost 0 bases, and 8 bases had no gene match. Germline V lookup: CDR1 SGHDT, CDR2 YYEEEE. The CDR3 loop spans 15 amino acids. The CDR3 DNA reads TGTGCCAGCAGCTTGGACGGCCAGGGGGCTGGAAAACTGTTTTTT. Amino acid sequence: CASSLDGQGAGKLFF.

This clone is a singleton in its sample. This chain links TRBV27 with TRBJ2-7; the match to TRBD1 covers 9 bases. The V segment lost 2 bases and the J segment 5 bases; nucleotides outside the gene matches: 10. The CDR3 is 16 amino acids. Germline CDR1 and CDR2: MNHEY and SMNVEV (reference sequence). The CDR3 bases are TGTGCCAGCAGTTTAGGCGCCGGCGGGACAGGGAACGAGCAGTACTTC. Translating gives CASSLGAGGTGNEQYF.

The rearrangement links TRBV4-1 to TRBJ2-3; 14 bases are shared with TRBD2. This CDR3 region has 18 residues. Germline assignment: CDR1 MGHRA and CDR2 YSYEKL. J was trimmed by 1 base and V by 5 bases; bases with no gene match: 8. The CDR3: CASSVGTSGRGGTDTQYF. The CDR3 DNA is TGCGCCAGCAGCGTAGGGACTAGCGGGAGAGGAGGCACAGATACGCAGTATTTT.

The rearrangement links TRBV13 to TRBJ2-5, with D maybe TRBD1 (7 bases). Deletions cut 4 bases from V and 2 bases from J, with 20 bases between. The CDR3 spans 17 residues. Per the germline V gene, CDR1 is PRHDT and CDR2 is FYEKMQ (reference sequence). The CDR3: CASSSFYQGGNQETQYF. CDR3 sequence (DNA): TGTGCCAGCAGCTCCTTTTATCAGGGGGGCAATCAAGAGACCCAGTACTTC.

The chain uses TRBV5-1 and TRBJ1-5, with D possibly being TRBD1 (5 bases). From germline, CDR1 is SGHRS and CDR2 YFSETQ. V was pared by 4 bases and J by 4 bases, with 15 bases between. CDR3 length equals 15 residues. In DNA, the CDR3 is TGCGCCAGCAGCACCGACAGTGCCCCTAATCAGCCCCAGCATTTT. This gives the protein CASSTDSAPNQPQHF.

The chain recombines TRBV2 with TRBJ2-5; TRBD2 matches 11 bases. The CDR3 runs to 13 residues. Losses at the gene ends were 6 bases for V and 5 bases for J; bases not matched to a gene: 2. Germline V gene lookup returns CDR1 SNHLY and CDR2 FYNNEI. The CDR3 region has the DNA TGTGCCAGCAGGAGACTAGCGGGGGAGACCCAGTACTTC. Translated: CASRRLAGETQYF.

The V gene is TRBV5-5, the J gene TRBJ1-5; TRBD1 might be the D (6 bases). In germline, CDR1 is SGHKS, CDR2 YYEKEE (reference sequence). Trimming removed 2 bases from V and 5 bases from J, with 11 bases in between. The CDR3 runs to 14 residues. Here the CDR3 DNA reads TGTGCCAGCAGCTTAGGGGACACCTATCAGCCCCAGCATTTT. Its translation is CASSLGDTYQPQHF.

The chain carries TRBV21-1 and TRBJ2-7; TRBD2 is taken as the D call from the table, unchecked against the DNA. TRBV21-1 has pseudogene status. The CDR3 loop spans 16 amino acids. Written as DNA, the CDR3 is TGTGCCAGCAGCAAACCTGATGGAGGGTACTCCTACGAGCAGTACTTC. It codes for CASSKPDGGYSYEQYF.

To note about this clone: The same CDR3 arises from other DNA sequences in this sample as well. The chain uses TRBV18 and TRBJ2-5; no clear D. The V end was cut by 3 bases, the J end by 4 bases, with 6 bases between. The germline V gene encodes CDR1 KGHSH and CDR2 LQKENI. The CDR3 covers 12 residues. The CDR3 spells CASSPFGETQYF. CDR3 DNA: TGTGCCAGCTCACCTTTCGGAGAGACCCAGTACTTC.

This chain joins TRBV11-3 and TRBJ2-2, with a tentative D call TRBD1 (5 bases). The CDR3 is made up of 15 amino acids. The V gene lost 5 bases and the J gene lost 2 bases, with 12 bases spanning the gap. In germline, CDR1 is SGHNT, CDR2 YENEEA. The CDR3, as DNA: TGTGCCAGCAGCCCTGGGCGGACAAACACCGGGGAGCTGTTTTTT. Residues: CASSPGRTNTGELFF.

This rearrangement joins TRBV12-5 to TRBJ2-5; D is perhaps TRBD2 (6 bases). This CDR3 is built from 16 residues. Germline V gene lookup returns CDR1 LGHNT and CDR2 FRNRAP. The DNA of the CDR3 is TGTGCCAATAACGTAGGGACTCTCTCCTTGCGGGAGACCCAGTACTTC. This translates into CANNVGTLSLRETQYF.

The genes are TRBV7-2 and TRBJ1-1; a possible D gene is TRBD1 (5 bases). V was cut by 5 bases and J by 7 bases, with 23 bases left in between. Germline V lookup: CDR1 SGHTA, CDR2 FQGNSA. CDR3 length: 16 residues. The CDR3: CASSPVGSGQGFEAFF. The DNA of the CDR3 is TGTGCCAGCAGCCCCGTGGGATCTGGACAAGGTTTTGAAGCTTTCTTT.